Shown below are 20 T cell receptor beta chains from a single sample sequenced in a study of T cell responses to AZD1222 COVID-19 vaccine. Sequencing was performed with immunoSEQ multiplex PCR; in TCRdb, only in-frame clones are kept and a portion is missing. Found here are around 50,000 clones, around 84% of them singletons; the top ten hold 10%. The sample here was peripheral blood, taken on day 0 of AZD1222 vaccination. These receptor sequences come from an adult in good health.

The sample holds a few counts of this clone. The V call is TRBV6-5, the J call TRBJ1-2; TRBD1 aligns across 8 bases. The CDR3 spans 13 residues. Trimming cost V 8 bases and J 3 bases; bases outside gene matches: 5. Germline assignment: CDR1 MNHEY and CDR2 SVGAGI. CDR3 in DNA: TGTGCCAGCCAGGACAGGGATCACTATGGCTACACCTTC. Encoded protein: CASQDRDHYGYTF.

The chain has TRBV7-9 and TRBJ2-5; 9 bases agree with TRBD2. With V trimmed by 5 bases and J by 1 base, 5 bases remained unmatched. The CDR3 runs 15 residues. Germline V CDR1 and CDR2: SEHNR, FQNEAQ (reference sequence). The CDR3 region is CASSPLAGFQETQYF. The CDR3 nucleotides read TGTGCCAGCAGCCCCCTAGCGGGGTTCCAAGAGACCCAGTACTTC.

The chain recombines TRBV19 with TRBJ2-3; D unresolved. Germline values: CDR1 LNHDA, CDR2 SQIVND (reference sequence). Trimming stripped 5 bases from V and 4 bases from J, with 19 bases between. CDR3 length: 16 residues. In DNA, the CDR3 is TGTGCCAGTAGTTTATACAGTGCCTATACCTCAGATACGCAGTATTTT. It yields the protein CASSLYSAYTSDTQYF.

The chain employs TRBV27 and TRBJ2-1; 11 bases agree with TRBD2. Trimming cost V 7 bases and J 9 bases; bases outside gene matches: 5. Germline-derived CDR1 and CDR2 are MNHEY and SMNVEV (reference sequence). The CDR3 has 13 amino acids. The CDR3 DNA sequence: TGTGCCAGCATCCCTAGCGGGGGGATTGAGCAGTTCTTC. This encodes CASIPSGGIEQFF.

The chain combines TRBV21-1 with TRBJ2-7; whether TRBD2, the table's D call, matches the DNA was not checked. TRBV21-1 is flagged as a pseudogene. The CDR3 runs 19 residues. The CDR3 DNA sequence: TGTGCCAGCAGCAAAAGTACTAGCGGGTCCCCACAATGGGCCTACGAGCAGTACTTC. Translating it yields CASSKSTSGSPQWAYEQYF.

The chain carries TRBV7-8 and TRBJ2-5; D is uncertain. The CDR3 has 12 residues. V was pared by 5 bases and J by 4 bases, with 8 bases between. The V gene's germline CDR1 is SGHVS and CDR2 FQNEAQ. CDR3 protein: CASSPPRETQYF. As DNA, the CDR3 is TGTGCCAGCAGCCCCCCGAGAGAGACCCAGTACTTC.

The CDR3 loop is CASSRTPARPLRFSYNEQFF. CDR3 DNA: TGCGCCAGCAGCCGGACACCGGCTCGGCCCTTAAGATTCTCCTACAATGAGCAGTTCTTC. This chain uses TRBV5-1 with TRBJ2-1; D perhaps matches TRBD1 (5 bases). Germline CDR1 is SGHRS and CDR2 is YFSETQ. The CDR3 spans 20 residues. Trimming stripped 4 bases from V and 0 bases from J, with 26 bases between. Drawing the rest from reference TRBV5-1 and TRBJ2-1, the complete variable domain is KAGVTQTPRYLIKTRGQQVTLSCSPISGHRSVSWYQQTPGQGLQFLFEYFSETQRNKGNFPGRFSGRQFSNSRSEMNVSTLELGDSALYLCASSRTPARPLRFSYNEQFFGPGTRLTVL.

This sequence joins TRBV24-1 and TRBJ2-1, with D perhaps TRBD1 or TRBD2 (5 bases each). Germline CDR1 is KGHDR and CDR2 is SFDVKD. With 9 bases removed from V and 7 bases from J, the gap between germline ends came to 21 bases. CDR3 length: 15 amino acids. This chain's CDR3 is CATAGTRSLLNEQFF. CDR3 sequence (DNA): TGTGCCACCGCTGGGACCCGTTCCCTATTGAATGAGCAGTTCTTC.

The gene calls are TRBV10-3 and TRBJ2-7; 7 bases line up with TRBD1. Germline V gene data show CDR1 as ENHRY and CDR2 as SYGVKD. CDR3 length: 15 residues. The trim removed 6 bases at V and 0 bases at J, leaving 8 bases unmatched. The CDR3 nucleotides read TGTGCCATCAGCTCGGACAGGTACAACTCCTACGAGCAGTACTTC. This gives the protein CAISSDRYNSYEQYF.

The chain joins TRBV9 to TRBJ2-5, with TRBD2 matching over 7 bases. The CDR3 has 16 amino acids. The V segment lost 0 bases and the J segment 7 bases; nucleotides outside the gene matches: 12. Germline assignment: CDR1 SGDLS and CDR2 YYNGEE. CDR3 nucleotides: TGTGCCAGCAGCGTAGGTCAGGGCGGGAGCTTGTGGACCCAGTACTTC. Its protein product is CASSVGQGGSLWTQYF.

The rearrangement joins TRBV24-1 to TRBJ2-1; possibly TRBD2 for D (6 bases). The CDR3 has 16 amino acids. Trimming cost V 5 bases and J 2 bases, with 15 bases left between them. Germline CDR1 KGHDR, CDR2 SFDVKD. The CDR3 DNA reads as TGTGCCACCAGTGCCCCAGGAGGGGTAGCCTACAATGAGCAGTTCTTC. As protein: CATSAPGGVAYNEQFF.

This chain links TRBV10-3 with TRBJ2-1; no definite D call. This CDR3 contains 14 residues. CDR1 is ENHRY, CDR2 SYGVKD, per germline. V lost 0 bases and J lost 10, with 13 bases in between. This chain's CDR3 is CAISESGSAWEQFF. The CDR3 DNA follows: TGTGCCATCAGTGAGTCGGGATCAGCTTGGGAGCAGTTCTTC.

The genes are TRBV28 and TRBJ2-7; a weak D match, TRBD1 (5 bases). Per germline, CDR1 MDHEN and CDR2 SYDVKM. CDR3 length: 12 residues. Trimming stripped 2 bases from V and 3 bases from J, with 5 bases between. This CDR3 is CASSLQGYEQYF. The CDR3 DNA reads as TGTGCCAGCAGTTTACAGGGCTACGAGCAGTACTTC.

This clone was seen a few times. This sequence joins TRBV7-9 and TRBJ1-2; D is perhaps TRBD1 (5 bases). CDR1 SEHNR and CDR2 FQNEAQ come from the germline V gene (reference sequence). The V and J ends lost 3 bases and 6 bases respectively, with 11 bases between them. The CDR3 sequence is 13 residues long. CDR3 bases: TGTGCCAGCAGCTTGTACGGGGCCGATGGCTACACCTTC. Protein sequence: CASSLYGADGYTF.

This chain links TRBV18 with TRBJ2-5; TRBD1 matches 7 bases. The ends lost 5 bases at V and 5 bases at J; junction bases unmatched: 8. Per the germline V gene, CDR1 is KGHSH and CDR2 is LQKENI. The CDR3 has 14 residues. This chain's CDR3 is CASSTNRGRETQYF. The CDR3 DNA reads TGTGCCAGCTCAACAAACAGGGGCAGGGAGACCCAGTACTTC.

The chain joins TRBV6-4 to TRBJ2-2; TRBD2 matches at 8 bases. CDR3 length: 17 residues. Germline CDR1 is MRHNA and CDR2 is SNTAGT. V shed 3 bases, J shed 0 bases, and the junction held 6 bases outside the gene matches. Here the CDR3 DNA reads TGTGCCAGCAGTGAAGTAAGCGGGGGCTCGAACACCGGGGAGCTGTTTTTT. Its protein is CASSEVSGGSNTGELFF.

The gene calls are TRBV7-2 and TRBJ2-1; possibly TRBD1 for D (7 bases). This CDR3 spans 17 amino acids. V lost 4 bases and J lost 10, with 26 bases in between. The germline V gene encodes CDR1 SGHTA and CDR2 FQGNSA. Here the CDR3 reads CASSYQGGAGRRGEQFF. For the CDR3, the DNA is TGTGCCAGCAGCTACCAAGGGGGAGCGGGCCGCAGGGGGGAGCAGTTCTTC.

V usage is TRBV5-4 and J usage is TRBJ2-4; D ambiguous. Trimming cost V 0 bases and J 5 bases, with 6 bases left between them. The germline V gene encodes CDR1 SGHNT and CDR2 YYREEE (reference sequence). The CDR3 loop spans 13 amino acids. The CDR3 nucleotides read TGTGCCAGCAGCTTGGGCGGCGAAAACATTCAGTACTTC. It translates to CASSLGGENIQYF.

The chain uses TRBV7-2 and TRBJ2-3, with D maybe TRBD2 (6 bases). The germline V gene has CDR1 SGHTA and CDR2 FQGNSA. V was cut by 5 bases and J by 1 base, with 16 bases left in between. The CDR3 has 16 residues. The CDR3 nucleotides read TGTGCCAGCAGCGGTCCCGGGACTCGTCGCACAGATACGCAGTATTTT. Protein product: CASSGPGTRRTDTQYF.

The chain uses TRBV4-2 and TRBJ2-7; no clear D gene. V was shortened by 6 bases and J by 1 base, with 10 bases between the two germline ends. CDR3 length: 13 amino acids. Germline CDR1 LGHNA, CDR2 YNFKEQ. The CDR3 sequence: CASSERESYEQYF. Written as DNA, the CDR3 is TGTGCCAGCAGTGAAAGAGAATCCTACGAGCAGTACTTC.